Listed below are T cell receptor beta chains from one sample, sequenced in a study of blood T cells in healthy people across ages. TCRdb recomputed calls from the 5' RACE reads with MiXCR, one row per CDR3 protein. This table holds around 850,000 distinct CDR3 sequences, roughly 34% found once. Source material: blood. The receptors derive from a man aged 18 to 30 in good health. CDR3s include the opening cysteine and the closing phenylalanine or tryptophan. The D gene is left open where the match is weak. For some rows the clone size is stated as once, few or many, or as a class when expanded; others skip it.

size: -
D: TRBD2
V: TRBV4-3
J: TRBJ2-1
DNA: TGCGCCAGCAGCCAAGATGAGGTAGCGGGAGTCTCCTACAATGAGCAGTTCTTC
CDR3: CASSQDEVAGVSYNEQFF

size: -
D: TRBD1
V: TRBV28
J: TRBJ1-1
DNA: TGTGCCAGCAGTGACAGGGGGCACGGAGACACTGAAGCTTTCTTT
CDR3: CASSDRGHGDTEAFF

size: many
D: -
V: TRBV7-9
J: TRBJ2-7
DNA: TGTGCCAGCAGCCCACCACAGGGCAACTCCTACGAGCAGTACTTC
CDR3: CASSPPQGNSYEQYF

size: -
D: -
V: TRBV12-3/TRBV12-4
J: TRBJ2-2
DNA: TGTGCCAGCAGTTTACCGCGACAGAAAACCGGGGAGCTGTTTTTT
CDR3: CASSLPRQKTGELFF

size: few
D: -
V: TRBV7-8
J: TRBJ2-5
DNA: TGTGCCAGCAGCTTACGTGGGGGGACCTACAATGAGCAGTACTTC
CDR3: CASSLRGGTYNEQYF

size: -
D: -
V: TRBV13
J: TRBJ1-3
DNA: TGTGCCAGCTCCAGGGGCGGCTTTGGAAACACCATATATTTT
CDR3: CASSRGGFGNTIYF

size: -
D: -
V: TRBV12-3/TRBV12-4
J: TRBJ2-7
DNA: TGTGTCAGCAGTTTAGTCTCCTACGAGCAGTACTTC
CDR3: CVSSLVSYEQYF

size: -
D: -
V: TRBV7-3
J: TRBJ2-5
DNA: TGTGCCAGCAGCTTAGTGGCAGCGGACCAAGAGACCCAGTACTTC
CDR3: CASSLVAADQETQYF

size: -
D: -
V: TRBV7-8
J: TRBJ1-6
DNA: TGTGCCAGCAACGCGGGGGGGTATAATTCACCCCTCCACTTT
CDR3: CASNAGGYNSPLHF

size: few
D: -
V: TRBV6-2/TRBV6-3
J: TRBJ2-7
DNA: TGTGCCAGCAGTTTTGACTTCTACGAGCAGTACTTC
CDR3: CASSFDFYEQYF

size: -
D: TRBD1
V: TRBV7-2
J: TRBJ2-1
DNA: TGTGCCAGCAGCGGTAGAGGTCTGGGGGACAGTATCTACAATGAGCAGTTCTTC
CDR3: CASSGRGLGDSIYNEQFF

size: few
D: -
V: TRBV10-3
J: TRBJ2-3
DNA: TGTGCCATCAGTGGGTGGGGGTTTGGCACAGATACGCAGTATTTT
CDR3: CAISGWGFGTDTQYF

size: -
D: -
V: TRBV5-1
J: TRBJ2-7
DNA: TGCGCCAGCAGCCCCTTCTCCACTCAAACCTACGAGCAGTACTTC
CDR3: CASSPFSTQTYEQYF

size: many
D: TRBD1
V: TRBV20-1
J: TRBJ2-4
DNA: TGCAGTGCCCCCGACAGGGGTATAGCCAAAAACATTCAGTACTTC
CDR3: CSAPDRGIAKNIQYF

size: few
D: TRBD1
V: TRBV5-1
J: TRBJ1-4
DNA: TGCGCCAGCAGCTTGGGAGGGACAGACGGCGAAAAACTGTTTTTT
CDR3: CASSLGGTDGEKLFF

size: few
D: TRBD2
V: TRBV12-3/TRBV12-4
J: TRBJ2-1
DNA: TGTGCCAGCAGTCGTCTAGCGGGGCCTTACAATGAGCAGTTCTTC
CDR3: CASSRLAGPYNEQFF

size: -
D: TRBD1
V: TRBV12-3/TRBV12-4
J: TRBJ1-5
DNA: TGTGCCAGCAGTTTAAGGACAGGGGCCCAGCATTTT
CDR3: CASSLRTGAQHF

size: few
D: -
V: TRBV20-1
J: TRBJ1-1
DNA: TGCAGTGCTAGAGGTCATTTGACAGGTGAAGCTTTCTTT
CDR3: CSARGHLTGEAFF

size: -
D: TRBD1
V: TRBV5-5
J: TRBJ1-3
DNA: TGTGCCAGCAGCGTCCAGGGGGAAGACACCATATATTTT
CDR3: CASSVQGEDTIYF

size: -
D: TRBD1
V: TRBV29-1
J: TRBJ1-1
DNA: TGCAGCGCAGGACAGGGGGAGACTGAAGCTTTCTTT
CDR3: CSAGQGETEAFF

size: -
D: -
V: TRBV7-3
J: TRBJ1-6
DNA: TGTGCCAGCAGCTTAATCCCGAATAATTCACCCCTCCACTTT
CDR3: CASSLIPNNSPLHF

size: many
D: -
V: TRBV29-1
J: TRBJ1-4
DNA: TGCAGCGTTCGACGGGCAATAGCTAATGAAAAACTGTTTTTT
CDR3: CSVRRAIANEKLFF